This passage covers 15 T cell receptor beta chains from one sample sequenced in a study of identical twins. Each CDR3 protein gets one entry after TCRdb re-called the 5' RACE reads with MiXCR. The repertoire holds about 220,000 distinct CDR3 sequences, with roughly 7.5% as singletons. The same data also went into a second study, on yellow fever vaccine responses in identical twins.

Sequencing used CD8+ T cells sorted from blood. These receptors all stem from a woman aged 18 to 35 in good health.

This clonotype was detected many times. This chain joins TRBV4-1 and TRBJ2-2, with 13 bases aligning to TRBD2. Germline V gene lookup returns CDR1 MGHRA and CDR2 YSYEKL. Trimming removed 4 bases from V and 3 bases from J; junction bases left unmatched: 5. The CDR3 runs 17 residues. This CDR3 reads CASSPGLAGKYTGELFF. The DNA for the CDR3 is TGCGCCAGCAGCCCGGGACTAGCGGGAAAGTACACCGGGGAGCTGTTTTTT.

The V gene is TRBV4-1, the J gene TRBJ1-1, with 7 bases lining up with TRBD1. Looked up from germline, CDR1 is MGHRA and CDR2 is YSYEKL. CDR3 size: 16 residues. V dropped 2 bases and J dropped 6; count of bases not matched to a gene: 12. CDR3 sequence reads: CASSQTSRQGRAEAFF. The CDR3 DNA sequence: TGCGCCAGCAGCCAAACATCTAGACAGGGTAGGGCTGAAGCTTTCTTT.

The chain carries TRBV7-8 and TRBJ2-1, with D perhaps TRBD1 or TRBD2 (5 bases each). Germline CDR1 reads SGHVS; CDR2 reads FQNEAQ. V lost 5 bases, J lost 0 bases, and 17 bases lay in between. The CDR3 is 17 amino acids. The chain's CDR3 is CASSPLGTGSSYNEQFF. The CDR3 coding sequence is TGTGCCAGCAGCCCGCTGGGGACCGGAAGCTCCTACAATGAGCAGTTCTTC.

This clonotype was found many times. The chain uses TRBV25-1 and TRBJ2-3; possibly TRBD1 for D (5 bases). Trimming removed 7 bases from V and 4 bases from J, with 9 bases in between. CDR3 length: 12 residues. The germline gives CDR1 MGHDK, CDR2 SYGVNS. The CDR3 spells CASNQGSDTQYF. The CDR3 nucleotides are TGTGCCAGCAACCAGGGTTCAGATACGCAGTATTTT.

V gene TRBV6-6 combines with J gene TRBJ1-1; D might be TRBD1 (6 bases). Germline CDR1 is MNHNY and CDR2 is SVGAGI (reference sequence). Trimming removed 0 bases at V and 7 bases at J, with 9 bases between. The CDR3 contains 13 residues. The chain's CDR3 is CASSYSGDIEAFF. CDR3 DNA sequence: TGTGCCAGCAGTTACTCTGGGGACATTGAAGCTTTCTTT.

The V and J genes are TRBV7-9 and TRBJ2-7; D is ambiguous. CDR1 is SEHNR, CDR2 FQNEAQ, per germline (reference sequence). Trimming removed 5 bases from V and 3 bases from J, with 11 bases in between. This CDR3 spans 13 amino acids. The CDR3 protein is CASSPTDGYEQYF. As DNA, the CDR3 is TGTGCCAGCAGCCCTACCGACGGCTACGAGCAGTACTTC.

This clonotype appeared many times. The V gene is TRBV2, the J gene TRBJ1-2; no clear D gene. The CDR3 extends over 15 amino acids. The V end lost 7 bases, the J end lost 3 bases, and 18 bases lay between the germline ends. Germline CDR1 is SNHLY and CDR2 is FYNNEI. CDR3 in amino acids: CASTSTQGSDYGYTF. Here the CDR3 DNA reads TGTGCCAGCACTTCTACCCAAGGGAGCGACTATGGCTACACCTTC.

This chain links TRBV4-1 with TRBJ1-1; TRBD1 is a possible D gene (6 bases). The germline V and J ends were trimmed by 2 bases and 4 bases, with 11 bases remaining between them. Germline lookup yields CDR1 MGHRA and CDR2 YSYEKL. The CDR3 covers 14 residues. The CDR3, as DNA: TGCGCCAGCAGCCAACCGGACAGAAGCACTGAAGCTTTCTTT. Translated: CASSQPDRSTEAFF.

This clonotype was counted ten times or more. V gene TRBV5-1 combines with J gene TRBJ2-5; 7 bases line up with TRBD1. From germline, CDR1 is SGHRS and CDR2 YFSETQ. The length of the CDR3 is 15 residues. Losses at the gene ends were 4 bases for V and 3 bases for J; bases not matched to a gene: 9. CDR3 region: CASSPVVGTEETQYF. DNA for the CDR3: TGCGCCAGCAGCCCCGTGGTTGGGACAGAAGAGACCCAGTACTTC.

The chain carries TRBV13 and TRBJ2-2; a possible D gene is TRBD2 (5 bases). Trimming removed 1 base from V and 0 bases from J, with 9 bases in between. Per the germline V gene, CDR1 is PRHDT and CDR2 is FYEKMQ (reference sequence). CDR3 length equals 16 residues. The CDR3 bases are TGTGCCAGCAGCTTAGATCCGGGGTCGAACACCGGGGAGCTGTTTTTT. Its protein product is CASSLDPGSNTGELFF.

This clonotype appeared many times. The gene calls are TRBV7-6 and TRBJ2-3, with D possibly being TRBD2 (5 bases). Trimming took off 2 bases at V and 0 bases at J, with 21 bases between the two ends. The germline CDR1 and CDR2 sequences are SGHVS and FNYEAQ. This CDR3 is 19 amino acids long. CDR3 amino acids: CASSLPRGFGSTSTDTQYF. For the CDR3, the DNA is TGTGCCAGCAGCTTACCCCGTGGGTTTGGGAGTACTAGCACAGATACGCAGTATTTT.

Ten or more counts support this clonotype. The rearrangement uses TRBV4-1 and TRBJ2-7; the D is unclear. Deletions cut 0 bases from V and 7 bases from J, with 16 bases between. Germline V lookup: CDR1 MGHRA, CDR2 YSYEKL. The CDR3 consists of 15 residues. In DNA, the CDR3 is TGCGCCAGCAGCCAAGAGTTACTGGTAGGGCAGGAGCAGTACTTC. Its translation: CASSQELLVGQEQYF.

This clonotype has ten or more counts. CDR3 in DNA: TGCAGCGTTGAGGGCCGATACGAGCAGTACTTC. Translation gives CSVEGRYEQYF. This chain uses TRBV29-1 with TRBJ2-7, with D unclear. Germline CDR1 and CDR2: SQVTM and ANQGSEA. The CDR3 is 11 amino acids. Trimming left V 3 bases short and J 4 bases short, with 7 bases between.

This clonotype was counted at least ten times. V is TRBV6-5 and J is TRBJ2-1; D gene uncertain. The germline CDR1 and CDR2 sequences are MNHEY and SVGAGI. The CDR3 extends over 13 amino acids. The V and J ends lost 0 bases and 5 bases respectively, with 5 bases between them. The CDR3 DNA reads as TGTGCCAGCAGTTACTCGGTGGACAATGAGCAGTTCTTC. Amino acid sequence: CASSYSVDNEQFF.

This clonotype was recorded a few times. V is TRBV28 and J is TRBJ1-4, with a possible D match to TRBD1 (5 bases). CDR3 length: 12 residues. The germline V gene encodes CDR1 MDHEN and CDR2 SYDVKM. Trimming cost V 10 bases and J 5 bases, with 11 bases left between them. The CDR3 loop reads CATATENEKLFF. In nucleotides, the CDR3 is TGTGCCACCGCGACAGAAAATGAAAAACTGTTTTTT.